This is a list of T cell receptor beta chains from one sample in a study of regulatory T cells in long-lasting Graves disease. In TCRdb, the multiplex PCR reads were re-called with MiXCR into one record per CDR3 protein. The data contain about 350,000 distinct CDR3 sequences, about a sixth of them seen just once; the ten biggest clones take up about 19%. This same sample was also taken into another study, of T cells in Graves' hyperthyroidism and ophthalmopathy.

The source material was peripheral blood mononuclear cells (PBMCs), sampled at new diagnosis, from a patient treated with antithyroid drugs. Receptors were obtained from a young woman with Graves disease. Each CDR3 is given with its conserved first and last residue. The order of the fields is V gene, J gene, CDR3 protein.

>TRBV9|TRBJ2-5
CASSVARGRETQYF
>TRBV20-1|TRBJ1-2
CSARAGTNYGYTF
>TRBV7-2|TRBJ2-2
CASSLDPGGAGELFF
>TRBV20-1|TRBJ2-1
CSARVGLAGFSSYNGQFF
>TRBV12-3/TRBV12-4|TRBJ2-7
CASSLVYLGDGYEQYF
>TRBV10-3|TRBJ1-4
CAISAMGEKLFF
>TRBV27|TRBJ2-7
CASSLRTGVAYEQYF
>TRBV20-1|TRBJ2-1
CSARVQQGANEQFF
>TRBV28|TRBJ2-5
CASGPDQYF
>TRBV7-3|NA
CASSWGAAETQYF